This TCR beta chain was recorded in a study of spatial heterogeneity in lung cancer. The study's findings and limits: Tumoral mutation counts were tracked by counts of expanded intratumoral alpha and beta TCRs.

This clonotype is categorized as medium-sized. Its antigen is undetermined. Regarding time point: sample taken at primary tumor resection. TCRs were sequenced from unsorted whole RNA of tumor, nontumor lung or PBMC. Germline loops: CDR1 SGHVS, CDR2 FQNEAQ. The CDR3 has 16 amino acids. Germline trimming cut 2 bases from V and 5 bases from J; bases unmatched to any gene: 8. TCRdb called the 5' RACE reads again in MiXCR, with one record for every CDR3 protein. The sample lists 2,500 to 3,500 distinct CDR3 sequences, over 7.5% occurring once. The J gene is TRBJ2-1, the V gene TRBV7-8; TRBD2 matches 8 bases. Specimen: lung tumor tissue, collected at surgery. This sequence was found in a female donor with early-stage non-small cell lung cancer. CDR3 amino acids: CASSLRVQRGNNEQFF. DNA for the CDR3: TGTGCCAGCAGCTTAAGGGTCCAGCGGGGGAACAATGAGCAGTTCTTC.